This T cell receptor (beta chain) was sequenced for a study of tumor and adjacent non-tumor tissue in lung cancer. On the study more broadly: Patients comprised about a dozen adenocarcinoma, a couple of squamous cell carcinoma and 1 small cell lung cancer. Stage I to III disease affected ten to eleven men and about five women aged about 30 to 76. Overall study findings and caveats: Tumor repertoires had a smaller top 100 clone share than normal lung.

V gave up 4 bases and J gave up 7 bases; unmatched junction bases: 11. Germline V gene data show CDR1 as SQVTM and CDR2 as ANQGSEA. The CDR3 runs to 15 residues. A modified ARM-PCR protocol with three rounds of nested PCR amplified TCRbeta. TCRdb reprocessed the multiplex PCR reads with MiXCR, giving one entry per CDR3 protein. This table has under 150,000 distinct CDR3 sequences, roughly 66% appearing once. This clonotype was counted only a few times. Its antigen is currently unknown. The template was RNA from unsorted bulk tissue. Between August and November 2014, newly diagnosed, chemotherapy-naive lung cancer patients underwent thoracic surgery in China.

The TCR originated in a man in his 60s with small cell lung cancer. Sample: lung tumor tissue. The rearrangement uses TRBV29-1 and TRBJ2-1, with 9 bases identical to TRBD2. The CDR3 protein is CSVGGLAGFRNEQFF. The CDR3, as DNA: TGCAGCGTTGGGGGGCTAGCGGGATTTCGGAATGAGCAGTTCTTC.